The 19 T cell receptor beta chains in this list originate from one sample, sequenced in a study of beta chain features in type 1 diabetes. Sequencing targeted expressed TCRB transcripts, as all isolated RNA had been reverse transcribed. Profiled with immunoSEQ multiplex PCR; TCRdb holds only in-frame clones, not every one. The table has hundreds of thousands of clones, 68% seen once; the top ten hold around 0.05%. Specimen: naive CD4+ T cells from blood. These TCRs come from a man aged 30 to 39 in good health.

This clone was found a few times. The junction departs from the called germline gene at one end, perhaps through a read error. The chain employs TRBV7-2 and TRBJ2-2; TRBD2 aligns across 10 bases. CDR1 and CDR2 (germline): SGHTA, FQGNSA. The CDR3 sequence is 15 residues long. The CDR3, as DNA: TGTGCCAGCAGCCTAGCGGGAGACAACACCGGGGAGCTGTTTTTT. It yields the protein CASSLAGDNTGELFF. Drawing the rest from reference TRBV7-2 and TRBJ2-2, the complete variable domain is GAGVSQSPSNKVTEKGKDVELRCDPISGHTALYWYRQSLGQGLEFLIYFQGNSAPDKSGLPSDRFSAERTGGSVSTLTIQRTQQEDSAVYLCASSLAGDNTGELFFGEGSRLTVL.

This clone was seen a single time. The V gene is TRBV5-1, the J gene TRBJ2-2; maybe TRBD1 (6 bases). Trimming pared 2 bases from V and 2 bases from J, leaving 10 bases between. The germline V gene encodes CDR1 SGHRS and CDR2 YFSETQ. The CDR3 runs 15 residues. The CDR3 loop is CASSFRQANTGELFF. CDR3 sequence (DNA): TGCGCCAGCAGCTTTAGACAGGCCAACACCGGGGAGCTGTTTTTT.

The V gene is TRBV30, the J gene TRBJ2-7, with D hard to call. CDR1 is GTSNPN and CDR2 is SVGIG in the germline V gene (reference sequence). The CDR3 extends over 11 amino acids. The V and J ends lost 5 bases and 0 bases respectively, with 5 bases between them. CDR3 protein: CAWALSYEQYF. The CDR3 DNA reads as TGTGCCTGGGCTCTCTCCTACGAGCAGTACTTC.

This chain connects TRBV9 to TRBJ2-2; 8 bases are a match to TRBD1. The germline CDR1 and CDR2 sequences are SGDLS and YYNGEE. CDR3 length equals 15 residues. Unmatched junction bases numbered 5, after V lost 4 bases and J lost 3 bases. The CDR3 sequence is CASSRQGADTGELFF. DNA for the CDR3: TGTGCCAGCAGCAGGCAGGGGGCCGACACCGGGGAGCTGTTTTTT.

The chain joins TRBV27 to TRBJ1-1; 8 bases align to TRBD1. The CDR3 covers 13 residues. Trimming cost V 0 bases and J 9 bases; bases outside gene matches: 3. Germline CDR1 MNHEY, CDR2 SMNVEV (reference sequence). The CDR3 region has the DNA TGTGCCAGCAGTTTATCCCGACAGGGGAAAGCTTTCTTT. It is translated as CASSLSRQGKAFF.

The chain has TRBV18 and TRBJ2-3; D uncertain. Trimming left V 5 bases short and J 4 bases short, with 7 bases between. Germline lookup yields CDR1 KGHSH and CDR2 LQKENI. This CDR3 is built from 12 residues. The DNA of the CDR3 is TGTGCCAGCTCAAAAAGGGCAGATACGCAGTATTTT. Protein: CASSKRADTQYF.

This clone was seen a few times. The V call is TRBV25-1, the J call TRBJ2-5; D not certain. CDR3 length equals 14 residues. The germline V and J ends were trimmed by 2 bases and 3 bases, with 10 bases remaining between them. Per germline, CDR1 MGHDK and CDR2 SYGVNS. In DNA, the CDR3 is TGTGCCAGCAGTGAACAGATTGTGGAAGAGACCCAGTACTTC. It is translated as CASSEQIVEETQYF.

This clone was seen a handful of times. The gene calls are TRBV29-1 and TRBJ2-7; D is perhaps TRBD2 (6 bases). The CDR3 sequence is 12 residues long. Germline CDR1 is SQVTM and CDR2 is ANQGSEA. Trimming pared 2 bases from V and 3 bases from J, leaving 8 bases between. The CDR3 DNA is TGCAGCGTTGAAACGGAGGGCTACGAGCAGTACTTC. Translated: CSVETEGYEQYF.

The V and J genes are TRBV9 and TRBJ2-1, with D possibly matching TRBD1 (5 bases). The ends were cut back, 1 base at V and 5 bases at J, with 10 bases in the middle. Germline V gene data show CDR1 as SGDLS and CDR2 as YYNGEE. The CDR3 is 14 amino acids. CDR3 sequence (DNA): TGTGCCAGCAGCGTAACAGGAGACCACAATGAGCAGTTCTTC. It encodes CASSVTGDHNEQFF.

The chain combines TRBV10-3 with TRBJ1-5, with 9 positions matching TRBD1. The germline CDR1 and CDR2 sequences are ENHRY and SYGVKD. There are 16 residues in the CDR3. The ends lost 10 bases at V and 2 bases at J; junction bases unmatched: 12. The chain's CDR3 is CATGQGWGPGNQPQHF. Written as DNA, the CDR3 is TGTGCCACCGGACAGGGGTGGGGACCGGGCAATCAGCCCCAGCATTTT.

In nucleotides, the CDR3 is TGCGCCAGCAGCTTTAAGGCGGAGACCCAGTACTTC. The encoded protein is CASSFKAETQYF. The V call is TRBV5-1, the J call TRBJ2-5; D is ambiguous. The V and J ends lost 2 bases and 5 bases respectively, with 7 bases between them. The CDR3 runs 12 residues. Germline V gene lookup returns CDR1 SGHRS and CDR2 YFSETQ.

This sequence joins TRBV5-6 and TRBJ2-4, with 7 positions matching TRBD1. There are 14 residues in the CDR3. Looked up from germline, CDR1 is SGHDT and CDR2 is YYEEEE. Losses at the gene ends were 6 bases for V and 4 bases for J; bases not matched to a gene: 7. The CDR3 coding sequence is TGTGCCAGCACCCTGTGGGGACAGAAAAACATTCAGTACTTC. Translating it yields CASTLWGQKNIQYF.

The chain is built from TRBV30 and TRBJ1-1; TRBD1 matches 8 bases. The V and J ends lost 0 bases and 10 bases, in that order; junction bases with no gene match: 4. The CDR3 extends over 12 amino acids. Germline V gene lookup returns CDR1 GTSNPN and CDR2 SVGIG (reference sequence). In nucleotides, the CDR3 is TGTGCCTGGAGTGTAGGACAGGGAGGAGCTTTCTTT. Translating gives CAWSVGQGGAFF.

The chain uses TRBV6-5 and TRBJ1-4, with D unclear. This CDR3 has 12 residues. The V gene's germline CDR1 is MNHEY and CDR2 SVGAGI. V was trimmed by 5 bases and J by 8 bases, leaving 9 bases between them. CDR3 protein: CASSPVNEKLFF. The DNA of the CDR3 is TGTGCCAGCAGTCCCGTGAACGAAAAACTGTTTTTT.

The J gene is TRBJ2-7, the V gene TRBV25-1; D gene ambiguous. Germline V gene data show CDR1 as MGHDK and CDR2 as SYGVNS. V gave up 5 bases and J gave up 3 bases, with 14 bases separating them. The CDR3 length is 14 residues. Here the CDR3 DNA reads TGTGCCAGCAGTCCAAAAGGCGGATTCTACGAGCAGTACTTC. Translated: CASSPKGGFYEQYF.

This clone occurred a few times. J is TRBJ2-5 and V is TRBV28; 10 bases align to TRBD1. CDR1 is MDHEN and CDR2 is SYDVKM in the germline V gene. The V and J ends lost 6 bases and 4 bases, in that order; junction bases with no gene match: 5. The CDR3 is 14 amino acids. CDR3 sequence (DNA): TGTGCCAGCAGCCGTGGGACAGGGGCAGAGACCCAGTACTTC. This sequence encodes CASSRGTGAETQYF.

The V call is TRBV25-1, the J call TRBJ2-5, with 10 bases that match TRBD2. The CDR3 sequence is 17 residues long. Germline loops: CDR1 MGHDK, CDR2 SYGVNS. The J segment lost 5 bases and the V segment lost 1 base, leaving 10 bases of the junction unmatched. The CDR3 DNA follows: TGTGCCAGCAGTGAATTACGGGGCCTAGCGGGGGTGGAGACCCAGTACTTC. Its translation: CASSELRGLAGVETQYF.

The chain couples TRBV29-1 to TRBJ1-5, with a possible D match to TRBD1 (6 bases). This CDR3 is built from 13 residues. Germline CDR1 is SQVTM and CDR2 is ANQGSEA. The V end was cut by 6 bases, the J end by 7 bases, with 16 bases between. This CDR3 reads CSVSGTQGQPQHF. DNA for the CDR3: TGCAGCGTCTCCGGGACACAGGGACAGCCCCAGCATTTT.

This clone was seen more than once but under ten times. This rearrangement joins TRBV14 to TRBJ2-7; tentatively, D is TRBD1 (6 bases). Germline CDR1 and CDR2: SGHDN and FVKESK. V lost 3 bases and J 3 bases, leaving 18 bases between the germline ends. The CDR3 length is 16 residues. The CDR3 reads CASSHGPVQGHYEQYF. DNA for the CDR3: TGTGCCAGCAGCCACGGGCCAGTACAGGGCCACTACGAGCAGTACTTC.